What follows describes a single T cell receptor beta chain. This sample is drawn from a study of blood T cell repertoires in COVID-19. The wider study: There were acute and convalescent COVID-19 samples, and they came from the United States, Italy and Spain.

Participant age was about 18 to 89 years, and participants resided in roughly 24 US areas. Germline CDR1 reads MGHRA; CDR2 reads YSYEKL. The CDR3 covers 15 residues. Trimming pared 0 bases from V and 7 bases from J, leaving 16 bases between. Study processing details: It was from reference gene primer amplification that nucleated cell counts were estimated. The protocol was immunoSEQ multiplex PCR, while the TCRdb copy is restricted to in-frame clones and leaves out a portion. The V and J calls and clone size are taken from that table; D and trimming were inferred from the DNA. The sample consists of approximately 380,000 clones, around nine tenths of them appearing once.

The receptor comes from a woman aged 18-35 years who had recovered from COVID-19. What was sequenced was PBMCs or T cells enriched from blood (not recorded which). V usage is TRBV4-1 and J usage is TRBJ2-7; D gene uncertain. This chain's CDR3 is CASSQDPSVLREQYF. CDR3 nucleotides: TGCGCCAGCAGCCAAGATCCGTCCGTACTACGAGAGCAGTACTTC.